This T cell receptor beta chain is from a study of blood T cells in healthy people across ages. The overall study: About one barcoded beta molecule was captured per two T cells (by template switching).

Germline CDR1 reads MNHNY; CDR2 reads SVGAGI (reference sequence). This CDR3 spans 13 amino acids. Trimming pared 5 bases from V and 0 bases from J, leaving 7 bases between. The second PCR ran roughly 7 to 12 cycles with a sample-barcoded 5' primer and J-beta primers. TCRdb used MiXCR to reprocess the 5' RACE reads, holding one entry per CDR3 protein. The table has some 710,000 distinct CDR3 sequences, about 46% seen once. Sample: blood. The TCR originated in an elderly man in good health. The chain combines TRBV6-6 with TRBJ2-5, with D possibly being TRBD1 (6 bases). The CDR3 region has the DNA TGTGCCAGCAGTGACAGGCACCAAGAGACCCAGTACTTC. This sequence encodes CASSDRHQETQYF.